A selection of T cell receptor beta chains follows, all from one sample in a study of T-cell reconstitution after alpha-beta-depleted transplantation in children. TCRdb reprocessed the PCR reads via MiXCR and lists one record per CDR3 protein. The sample has about 510,000 distinct CDR3 sequences, 11% seen once. The input for sequencing was PBMCs, mostly from graft donor cells, taken 180 days after TCRalphabeta/CD19-depleted stem cell transplant. These receptors originate from a female patient aged 2-15 years who had a stem cell transplant for aplastic anemia, so the T cells may come from the graft donor. Both conserved end residues are part of each CDR3. A D gene is named only where the DNA matches it firmly. The size field is filled for only some rows; it gives once, few, many or a size class.

J gene | clone size | CDR3 length | D gene | V gene | CDR3 protein | CDR3 DNA
TRBJ1-2 | . | 13 | . | TRBV5-1 | CASSLVRQGGYTF | TGCGCCAGCAGCTTGGTGCGGCAGGGTGGCTACACCTTC
TRBJ2-2 | few | 15 | . | TRBV5-1 | CASSLEASSTGELFF | TGCGCCAGCAGCTTGGAGGCTAGCAGCACCGGGGAGCTGTTTTTT
TRBJ2-1 | many | 15 | TRBD2 | TRBV5-1 | CASSFPSGNYNEQFF | TGCGCCAGCAGCTTCCCTAGCGGGAATTACAATGAGCAGTTCTTC
TRBJ1-4 | few | 15 | . | TRBV6-1 | CASSRGQIFNEKLFF | TGTGCCAGCAGTCGCGGACAGATCTTTAATGAAAAACTGTTTTTT
TRBJ2-5 | many | 12 | . | TRBV5-1 | CASSLAEETQYF | TGTGCCAGCAGCTTAGCGGAAGAGACCCAGTACTTC
TRBJ1-4 | . | 17 | . | TRBV6-1 | CASSERVIQASNEKLFF | TGTGCCAGCAGTGAAAGGGTCATCCAAGCATCTAATGAAAAACTGTTTTTT
TRBJ2-5 | . | 17 | TRBD1 | TRBV6-2/TRBV6-3 | CASSYSIWTGIQETQYF | TGTGCCAGCAGTTACTCGATATGGACAGGTATTCAAGAGACCCAGTACTTC
TRBJ2-3 | few | 16 | . | TRBV7-2 | CASSWGDASGTDTQYF | TGTGCCAGCAGCTGGGGGGATGCGAGCGGCACAGATACGCAGTATTTT
TRBJ2-5 | many | 12 | . | TRBV20-1 | CSANRESETQYF | TGCAGTGCCAACAGGGAGTCGGAGACCCAGTACTTC
TRBJ2-1 | . | 14 | . | TRBV11-3 | CASSFEGIYNEQFF | TGTGCCAGCAGCTTCGAAGGGATCTACAATGAGCAGTTCTTC
TRBJ2-1 | few | 17 | . | TRBV12-3/TRBV12-4 | CASSPHLQGSAYNEQFF | TGTGCCAGCAGTCCCCACCTACAGGGTTCGGCCTACAATGAGCAGTTCTTC
TRBJ1-2 | . | 14 | . | TRBV7-2 | CASSVGRANYGYTF | TGTGCCAGCAGCGTGGGGCGAGCTAACTATGGCTACACCTTC
TRBJ1-1 | . | 14 | TRBD1 | TRBV6-5 | CASISRDRDTEAFF | TGTGCCAGCATTAGCCGGGACAGGGACACTGAAGCTTTCTTC